This T cell receptor beta chain comes out of a study of shared clonotypes between healthy human individuals. Study-level results: Across subsets, estimated richness was generally greater for naive than for memory populations. Clonotype sharing levels among donors were expected to vary with sequencing depth.

Terminally differentiated effector memory CD45RA+ cells were left out of the naive CD8 fraction, which was CD45RO-negative and positively selected for CCR7. About this clone itself: Its matching antigen is unknown.

The CDR3 sequence is 16 residues long. V was pared by 5 bases and J by 6 bases, with 20 bases between. Germline V lookup: CDR1 MNHEY, CDR2 SMNVEV (reference sequence). Clones were read by immunoSEQ multiplex PCR, and TCRdb kept only the in-frame ones, dropping some. In the table there are roughly 1,800,000 clones, 85% to 95% of which are singletons. The chain combines TRBV27 with TRBJ2-1, with TRBD2 as a possible D gene (6 bases). The source of this sequence is a man aged 18 to 29 in good health. Material for sequencing was naive CD8+ T cells sorted from blood. The CDR3 here is CASSPPSGTQRNEQFF. The CDR3 nucleotides are TGTGCCAGCAGTCCCCCTTCCGGGACTCAACGCAATGAGCAGTTCTTC.